Here is one T cell receptor beta chain with its context. The sample originates from a study of blood T cell repertoires in COVID-19. Study as a whole: T cells, B-cell-depleted T cells, or PBMCs provided the cDNA or gDNA that served as material.

All enrollees were roughly 18 to 95 years old and from fewer than 30 US areas. Participants had their cohort set by participant-reported clinical history. Trimming removed 6 bases from V and 4 bases from J; junction bases left unmatched: 8. The CDR3 sequence is 15 residues long. The V gene's germline CDR1 is MNHEY and CDR2 SMNVEV (reference sequence). Generated by immunoSEQ multiplex PCR, the TCRdb table keeps only in-frame clones and is missing some. The sample lists 230,000 or so clones; 88% were seen once. The sequenced material came from PBMCs or T cells enriched from blood (not recorded which). The sequence derives from a woman in her forties or fifties with acute COVID-19. The chain joins TRBV27 to TRBJ2-7; 11 bases are a match to TRBD2. CDR3 protein: CASREVAGGPYEQYF. The CDR3 nucleotides are TGTGCCAGCAGAGAAGTAGCGGGAGGGCCGTACGAGCAGTACTTC.